The T cell receptor (beta chain) under discussion was sequenced for a study of T cells in Graves' hyperthyroidism and ophthalmopathy. Whole-study results and caveats: Ophthalmopathy, as predicted by the model, came a median approximately 5.9 months after the prediction. A model using 13 V-J features told ophthalmopathy apart from stable hyperthyroidism. Most clonotypes expanded in thyroid above 0.001 were likewise present in blood.

CDR1 LGHDT and CDR2 YNNKEL come from the germline V gene (reference sequence). The V end lost 4 bases, the J end lost 6 bases, and 12 bases lay between the germline ends. This CDR3 region has 13 residues. This clonotype was detected only a few times. Antigen unknown. There were TCR beta CDR3 regions amplified from RNA transcripts. An initial round of RT-PCR targeting the TCR CDR3 relied on the HTBI primer set. MiXCR was run by TCRdb on the multiplex PCR reads, yielding one entry per CDR3 protein. The sample includes roughly 170,000 distinct CDR3 sequences, over 15% of them seen just once. Patients aged 18 to 65 with hyperthyroidism were newly diagnosed, with duration under 2 months.

The sequence derives from a woman between 45 and 65 years old with Graves' hyperthyroidism. The chain uses TRBV3-1 and TRBJ1-2; no reliable D call. The sample consisted of blood. CDR3 bases: TGTGCCAGCAGCCCTAGGGCGGTCGATGGCTACACCTTC. Amino acid sequence: CASSPRAVDGYTF. Variable domain in full (rest from reference TRBV3-1 and TRBJ1-2): DTAVSQTPKYLVTQMGNDKSIKCEQNLGHDTMYWYKQDSKKFLKIMFSYNNKELIINETVPNRFSPKSPDKAHLNLHINSLELGDSAVYFCASSPRAVDGYTFGSGTRLTVV.